Listed here are 21 T cell receptor beta chains from one sample, sequenced in a study of T cell responses to AZD1222 COVID-19 vaccine. TCRdb's copy holds only in-frame clones and misses some; the assay was immunoSEQ multiplex PCR. Of tens of thousands of clones in the sample, roughly three quarters were seen once. Specimen: peripheral blood, collected 28 days after the second AZD1222 dose. The receptors here all came from an adult who received the AZD1222 COVID-19 vaccine.

The J gene is TRBJ1-4, the V gene TRBV5-1, with D tentatively TRBD1 (5 bases). Germline V gives CDR1 SGHRS, CDR2 YFSETQ. V was shortened by 1 base and J by 8 bases, with 15 bases between the two germline ends. The CDR3 totals 15 residues. As DNA, the CDR3 is TGCGCCAGCAGCTTGATCGGGGCGGGTGGCGAAAAACTGTTTTTT. It specifies CASSLIGAGGEKLFF. Together with reference TRBV5-1 and TRBJ1-4, the CDR3 gives the full variable domain: KAGVTQTPRYLIKTRGQQVTLSCSPISGHRSVSWYQQTPGQGLQFLFEYFSETQRNKGNFPGRFSGRQFSNSRSEMNVSTLELGDSALYLCASSLIGAGGEKLFFGSGTQLSVL.

The rearrangement joins TRBV9 to TRBJ2-3, with TRBD2 identical over 9 bases. Germline V CDR1 and CDR2: SGDLS, YYNGEE. This CDR3 region has 17 residues. V shed 4 bases and J 2 bases; nucleotides not matched to a gene: 11. The CDR3 region is CASSPPVAGATTDTQYF. Written as DNA, the CDR3 is TGTGCCAGCAGCCCCCCAGTAGCGGGGGCGACCACAGATACGCAGTATTTT.

The chain links TRBV6-1 to TRBJ2-3; D not certain. V was shortened by 1 base and J by 6 bases, with 5 bases between the two germline ends. CDR1 is MNHNS, CDR2 SASEGT, per germline. The CDR3 contains 12 residues. The DNA for the CDR3 is TGTGCCAGCAGTGAAGAGTGGGATACGCAGTATTTT. Translating gives CASSEEWDTQYF.

The table lists this clone with a few counts. The chain combines TRBV7-2 with TRBJ2-1; 7 bases line up with TRBD1. Germline V gives CDR1 SGHTA, CDR2 FQGNSA. Trimming took 5 bases from V and 2 from J; bases not matched to a gene: 6. This CDR3 contains 15 residues. Here the CDR3 DNA reads TGTGCCAGCAGCGCTACAGGGGAACCCTACAATGAGCAGTTCTTC. Amino acids: CASSATGEPYNEQFF.

This clone was seen more than once but under ten times. V and J are TRBV5-1 and TRBJ2-6; D perhaps matches TRBD1 (6 bases). With 5 bases removed from V and 0 bases from J, the gap between germline ends came to 9 bases. CDR3 length: 15 amino acids. CDR1 is SGHRS and CDR2 is YFSETQ in the germline V gene. The CDR3 bases are TGCGCCAGCAGAAGGGGGATCTCTGGGGCCAACGTCCTGACTTTC. Translation gives CASRRGISGANVLTF.

The chain recombines TRBV2 with TRBJ1-2, with D unclear. The germline V gene has CDR1 SNHLY and CDR2 FYNNEI. This CDR3 is built from 13 residues. V was clipped by 2 bases and J by 4 bases, with 8 bases between them. CDR3 residues: CASSELESYGYTF. CDR3 sequence (DNA): TGTGCCAGCAGTGAATTGGAGAGCTATGGCTACACCTTC. The full variable domain, rest sourced from reference TRBV2 and TRBJ1-2, is EPEVTQTPSHQVTQMGQEVILRCVPISNHLYFYWYRQILGQKVEFLVSFYNNEISEKSEIFDDQFSVERPDGSNFTLKIRSTKLEDSAMYFCASSELESYGYTFGSGTRLTVV.

This sequence joins TRBV6-1 and TRBJ2-6; 8 bases are shared with TRBD1. Germline CDR1 reads MNHNS; CDR2 reads SASEGT. This CDR3 region has 18 residues. J gave up 0 bases and V 0 bases, and 4 bases lay outside the gene matches. The CDR3 is CASSEAGTGLSGANVLTF. For the CDR3, the DNA is TGTGCCAGCAGTGAAGCCGGGACAGGCCTCTCTGGGGCCAACGTCCTGACTTTC.

This clone was observed once. The chain is built from TRBV30 and TRBJ2-2, with D possibly matching TRBD1 (6 bases). Germline CDR1 GTSNPN, CDR2 SVGIG (reference sequence). The CDR3 sequence is 17 residues long. V was shortened by 6 bases and J by 0 bases, with 20 bases between the two germline ends. CDR3 in DNA: TGTGCCTGCACAAAAACCGGGACACCTACGAACACCGGGGAGCTGTTTTTT. It specifies CACTKTGTPTNTGELFF.

The chain employs TRBV7-2 and TRBJ1-1; weak D call: TRBD1 (5 bases). Trimming removed 4 bases at V and 4 bases at J, with 16 bases between. There are 15 residues in the CDR3. The germline gives CDR1 SGHTA, CDR2 FQGNSA. The CDR3 region is CASSWRRGSVTEAFF. The CDR3 DNA is TGTGCCAGCAGCTGGCGGCGGGGCTCGGTCACTGAAGCTTTCTTT. The whole variable domain, remainder taken from reference TRBV7-2 and TRBJ1-1, is GAGVSQSPSNKVTEKGKDVELRCDPISGHTALYWYRQSLGQGLEFLIYFQGNSAPDKSGLPSDRFSAERTGGSVSTLTIQRTQQEDSAVYLCASSWRRGSVTEAFFGQGTRLTVV.

The chain recombines TRBV6-5 with TRBJ2-3, with a tentative D call TRBD2 (6 bases). The CDR3 is 14 residues long. V was clipped by 5 bases and J by 0 bases, with 9 bases between them. The germline CDR1 and CDR2 sequences are MNHEY and SVGAGI. Written as DNA, the CDR3 is TGTGCCAGCAGTAAGGACTATAGCACAGATACGCAGTATTTT. This encodes CASSKDYSTDTQYF.

The chain joins TRBV5-5 to TRBJ2-5; D may correspond to TRBD1 or TRBD2 (6 bases each). V lost 3 bases and J lost 1, with 16 bases in between. In germline, CDR1 is SGHKS, CDR2 YYEKEE (reference sequence). CDR3 length: 16 amino acids. The CDR3 here is CASSSPERGPQETQYF. The CDR3 DNA sequence: TGTGCCAGCAGCTCCCCTGAACGGGGGCCCCAAGAGACCCAGTACTTC.

The V and J genes are TRBV28 and TRBJ2-5, with unresolved D. V gave up 3 bases and J gave up 5 bases, with 13 bases separating them. The CDR3 runs 14 residues. In germline, CDR1 is MDHEN, CDR2 SYDVKM. The CDR3: CASSLHRAPETQYF. The CDR3 region has the DNA TGTGCCAGCAGTTTGCACAGAGCCCCGGAGACCCAGTACTTC.

This rearrangement joins TRBV30 to TRBJ1-5; D gene unclear. This CDR3 spans 13 amino acids. The V gene lost 2 bases and the J gene lost 0 bases, with 5 bases spanning the gap. Germline values: CDR1 GTSNPN, CDR2 SVGIG (reference sequence). The DNA of the CDR3 is TGTGCCTGGAGTAGCGATAGCAATCAGCCCCAGCATTTT. Encoded protein: CAWSSDSNQPQHF.

This chain links TRBV19 with TRBJ1-1; 7 bases are shared with TRBD1. Looked up from germline, CDR1 is LNHDA and CDR2 is SQIVND (reference sequence). CDR3 length: 16 residues. V lost 4 bases and J lost 1; bases outside the gene matches: 9. This CDR3 is CASSTEGTASNTEAFF. CDR3 in DNA: TGTGCCAGTAGTACGGAGGGGACAGCCTCGAACACTGAAGCTTTCTTT.

The chain is built from TRBV5-1 and TRBJ1-2, with a weak D call TRBD1 (6 bases). The CDR3 is 15 amino acids. Trimming pared 4 bases from V and 4 bases from J, leaving 17 bases between. Germline V gene data show CDR1 as SGHRS and CDR2 as YFSETQ. CDR3 sequence (DNA): TGCGCCAGCAGCACCTGGACAGACCCAGGCTATGGCTACACCTTC. As protein: CASSTWTDPGYGYTF.

The chain carries TRBV11-2 and TRBJ2-7; weak D call: TRBD1 (5 bases). The length of the CDR3 is 14 residues. The V gene's germline CDR1 is SGHAT and CDR2 FQNNGV. Trimming took 6 bases from V and 0 from J, leaving 12 bases between them. The CDR3 region is CASRRGHSSYEQYF. The CDR3 DNA is TGTGCCAGCAGAAGGGGCCATAGCTCCTACGAGCAGTACTTC.

This clone has only a few counts. The chain combines TRBV5-1 with TRBJ2-2, with 9 bases matching TRBD1. Germline CDR1 and CDR2: SGHRS and YFSETQ. Trimming cost V 3 bases and J 5 bases; bases outside gene matches: 14. CDR3 length equals 18 residues. CDR3 DNA sequence: TGCGCCAGCAGCTCCAGGGCGAGGGGACAGGGATATACCGGGGAGCTGTTTTTT. The encoded protein is CASSSRARGQGYTGELFF.

This CDR3 reads CASSLDGLGEQFF. As DNA, the CDR3 is TGTGCCAGCAGTTTGGACGGGCTCGGTGAGCAGTTCTTC. The chain has TRBV6-5 and TRBJ2-1; D unresolved. The germline V and J ends were trimmed by 4 bases and 9 bases, with 13 bases remaining between them. Germline V gene lookup returns CDR1 MNHEY and CDR2 SVGAGI. CDR3 size: 13 residues.

The chain recombines TRBV27 with TRBJ1-3, with D uncertain. Germline assignment: CDR1 MNHEY and CDR2 SMNVEV (reference sequence). V shed 6 bases and J shed 4 bases, with 10 bases lying between them. CDR3 length equals 13 residues. CDR3 DNA: TGTGCCAGCAGCTTTACTGGAGGAAACACCATATATTTT. Protein sequence: CASSFTGGNTIYF.

This clone appeared a single time. CDR3 sequence: CASSHGTGQSYNEQFF. The CDR3 bases are TGTGCCAGCAGCCACGGAACGGGACAGTCCTACAATGAGCAGTTCTTC. The genes are TRBV3-1 (or the pseudogene TRBV3-2) and TRBJ2-1, with 7 bases matching TRBD1. J was trimmed by 1 base and V by 3 bases; bases with no gene match: 6. Germline CDR1 LGHDT, CDR2 YNNKEL (reference sequence). The CDR3 length is 16 residues.

The chain has TRBV6-5 and TRBJ1-1; possibly TRBD1 for D (5 bases). Per germline, CDR1 MNHEY and CDR2 SVGAGI. The CDR3 spans 14 residues. V was pared by 8 bases and J by 1 base, with 14 bases between. CDR3 protein: CASGPGGKNTEAFF. The CDR3 nucleotides read TGTGCCAGCGGGCCTGGGGGAAAGAACACTGAAGCTTTCTTT.